The TCR beta chain under discussion was sequenced for a study of immune heterogeneity within non-small cell lung tumors. Study results and caveats: The high-frequency T-cell receptor beta clonotypes mostly did not match up between individual patients.

Template input, which was bulk tumor genomic DNA, totaled approximately 600 ng per sample. Surgery yielded several widely spaced biopsies per primary tumor. These patients got curative surgery after being newly diagnosed with untreated non-small cell lung cancer. CDR1 is SNHLY and CDR2 is FYNNEI in the germline V gene. The CDR3 sequence is 17 residues long. A multiplex PCR containing 32 V primers and 13 J primers was used to amplify TCR beta CDR3. MiXCR was run by TCRdb on the multiplex PCR reads, yielding one entry per CDR3 protein. This table holds about 11,000 distinct CDR3 sequences, approximately 20% found once. This clonotype is termed medium-sized. The antigen remains unidentified.

The clonotype comes from a man aged 55 to 70 with non-small cell lung cancer. The chain combines TRBV2 with TRBJ2-7, with 8 nucleotides matching TRBD2. Specimen: lung tumor tissue. Here the CDR3 reads CASSEDLVGSGRIVLCV. CDR3 sequence (DNA): TGTGCCAGCAGTGAAGATCTGGTGGGGAGCGGGAGAATTGTGCTATGTGTC.